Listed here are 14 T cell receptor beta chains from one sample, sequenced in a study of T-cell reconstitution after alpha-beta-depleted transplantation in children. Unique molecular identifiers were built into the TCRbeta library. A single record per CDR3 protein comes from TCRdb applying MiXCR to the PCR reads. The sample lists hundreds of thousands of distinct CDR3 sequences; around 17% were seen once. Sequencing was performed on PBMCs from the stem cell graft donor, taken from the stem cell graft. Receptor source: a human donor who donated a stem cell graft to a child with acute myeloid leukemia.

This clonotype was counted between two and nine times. The CDR3: CASNAGDYNEQFF. In DNA, the CDR3 is TGTGCCAGCAATGCGGGGGACTACAATGAGCAGTTCTTC. The rearrangement links TRBV7-9 to TRBJ2-1; 7 bases are shared with TRBD2. There are 13 residues in the CDR3. The germline V gene has CDR1 SEHNR and CDR2 FQNEAQ (reference sequence). Losses at the gene ends were 7 bases for V and 3 bases for J; bases not matched to a gene: 3.

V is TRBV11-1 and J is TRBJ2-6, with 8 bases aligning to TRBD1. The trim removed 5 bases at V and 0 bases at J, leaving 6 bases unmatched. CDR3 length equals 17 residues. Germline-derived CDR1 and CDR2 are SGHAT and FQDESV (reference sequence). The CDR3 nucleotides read TGTGCCAGCAGCATTGGACAGGGCTACTCTGGGGCCAACGTCCTGACTTTC. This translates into CASSIGQGYSGANVLTF.

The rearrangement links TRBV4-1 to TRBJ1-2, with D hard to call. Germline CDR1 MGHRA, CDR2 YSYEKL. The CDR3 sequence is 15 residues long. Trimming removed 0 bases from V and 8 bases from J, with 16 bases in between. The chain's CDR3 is CASSQDPAGVRGYTF. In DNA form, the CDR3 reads TGCGCCAGCAGCCAAGATCCCGCTGGAGTGCGAGGCTACACCTTC.

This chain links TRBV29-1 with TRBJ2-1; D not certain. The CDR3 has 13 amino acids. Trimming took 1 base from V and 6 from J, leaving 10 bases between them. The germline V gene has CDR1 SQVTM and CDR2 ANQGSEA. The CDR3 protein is CSVEAGQVNEQFF. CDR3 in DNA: TGCAGCGTTGAAGCGGGTCAGGTCAATGAGCAGTTCTTC.

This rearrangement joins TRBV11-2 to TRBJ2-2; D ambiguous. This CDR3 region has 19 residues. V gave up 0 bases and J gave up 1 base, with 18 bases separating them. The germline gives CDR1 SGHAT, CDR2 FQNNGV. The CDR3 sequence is CASSLEMVGPLVNTGELFF. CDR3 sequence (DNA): TGTGCCAGCAGCTTAGAGATGGTAGGACCCTTGGTGAACACCGGGGAGCTGTTTTTT.

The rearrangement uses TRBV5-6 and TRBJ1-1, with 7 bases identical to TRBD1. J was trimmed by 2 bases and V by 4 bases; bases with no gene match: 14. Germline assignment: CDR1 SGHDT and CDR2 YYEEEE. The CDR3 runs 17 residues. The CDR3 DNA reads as TGTGCCAGCAGCCATCGAAAGGGGGCGAGGGTAAACACTGAAGCTTTCTTT. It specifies CASSHRKGARVNTEAFF.

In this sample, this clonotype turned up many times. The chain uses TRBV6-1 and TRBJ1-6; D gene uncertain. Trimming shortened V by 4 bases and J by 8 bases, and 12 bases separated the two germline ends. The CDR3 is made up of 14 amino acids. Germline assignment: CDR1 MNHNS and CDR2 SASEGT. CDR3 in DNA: TGTGCCAGCAGTGCTCGTACTCAAGATTCACCCCTCCACTTT. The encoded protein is CASSARTQDSPLHF.

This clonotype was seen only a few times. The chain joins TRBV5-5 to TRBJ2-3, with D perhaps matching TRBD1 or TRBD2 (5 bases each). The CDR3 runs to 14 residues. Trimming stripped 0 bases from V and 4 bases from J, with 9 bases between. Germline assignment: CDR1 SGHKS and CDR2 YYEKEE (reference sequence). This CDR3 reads CASSLELGADTQYF. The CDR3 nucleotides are TGTGCCAGCAGCTTGGAACTGGGGGCAGATACGCAGTATTTT. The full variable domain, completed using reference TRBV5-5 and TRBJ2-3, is DAGVTQSPTHLIKTRGQQVTLRCSPISGHKSVSWYQQVLGQGPQFIFQYYEKEERGRGNFPDRFSARQFPNYSSELNVNALLLGDSALYLCASSLELGADTQYFGPGTRLTVL.

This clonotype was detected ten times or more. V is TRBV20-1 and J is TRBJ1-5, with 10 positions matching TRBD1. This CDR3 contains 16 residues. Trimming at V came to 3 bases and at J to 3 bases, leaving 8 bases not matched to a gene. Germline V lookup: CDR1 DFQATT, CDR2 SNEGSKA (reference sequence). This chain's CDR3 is CSARAGTGVYNQPQHF. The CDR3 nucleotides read TGCAGTGCTAGGGCCGGGACAGGGGTTTACAATCAGCCCCAGCATTTT.

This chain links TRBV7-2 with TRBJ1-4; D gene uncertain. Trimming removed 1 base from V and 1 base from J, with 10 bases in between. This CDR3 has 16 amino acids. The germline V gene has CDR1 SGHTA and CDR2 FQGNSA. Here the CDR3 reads CASSLGGGRTNEKLFF. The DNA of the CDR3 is TGTGCCAGCAGCTTAGGAGGTGGAAGAACTAATGAAAAACTGTTTTTT. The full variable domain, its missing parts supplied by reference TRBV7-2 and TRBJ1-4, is GAGVSQSPSNKVTEKGKDVELRCDPISGHTALYWYRQSLGQGLEFLIYFQGNSAPDKSGLPSDRFSAERTGGSVSTLTIQRTQQEDSAVYLCASSLGGGRTNEKLFFGSGTQLSVL.

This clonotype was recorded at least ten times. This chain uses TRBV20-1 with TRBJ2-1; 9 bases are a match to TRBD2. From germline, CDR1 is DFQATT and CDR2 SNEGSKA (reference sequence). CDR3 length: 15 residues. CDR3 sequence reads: CSAGGRSGGYNEQFF. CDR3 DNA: TGCAGCGCAGGAGGTCGAAGCGGGGGGTACAATGAGCAGTTCTTC.

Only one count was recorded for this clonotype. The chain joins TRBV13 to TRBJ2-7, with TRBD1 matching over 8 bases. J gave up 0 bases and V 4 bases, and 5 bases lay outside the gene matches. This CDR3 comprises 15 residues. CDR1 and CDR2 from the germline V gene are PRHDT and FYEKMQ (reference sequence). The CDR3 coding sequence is TGTGCCAGCAGCTCGGACAGGGTCAGCTCCTACGAGCAGTACTTC. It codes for CASSSDRVSSYEQYF. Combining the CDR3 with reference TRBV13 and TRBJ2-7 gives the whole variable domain AAGVIQSPRHLIKEKRETATLKCYPIPRHDTVYWYQQGPGQDPQFLISFYEKMQSDKGSIPDRFSAQQFSDYHSELNMSSLELGDSALYFCASSSDRVSSYEQYFGPGTRLTVT.

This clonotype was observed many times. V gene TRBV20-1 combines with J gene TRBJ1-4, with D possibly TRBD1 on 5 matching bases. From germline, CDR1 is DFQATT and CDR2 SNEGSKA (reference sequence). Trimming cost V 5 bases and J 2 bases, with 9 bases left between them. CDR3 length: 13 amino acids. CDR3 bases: TGCAGTGCTCGGGGGGACACTAATGAAAAACTGTTTTTT. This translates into CSARGDTNEKLFF.

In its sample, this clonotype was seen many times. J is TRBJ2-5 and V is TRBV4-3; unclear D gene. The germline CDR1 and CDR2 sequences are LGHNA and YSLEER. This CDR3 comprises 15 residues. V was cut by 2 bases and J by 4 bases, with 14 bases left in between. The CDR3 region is CASSQSLRQLETQYF. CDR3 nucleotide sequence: TGCGCCAGCAGCCAAAGCCTCCGACAACTAGAGACCCAGTACTTC.